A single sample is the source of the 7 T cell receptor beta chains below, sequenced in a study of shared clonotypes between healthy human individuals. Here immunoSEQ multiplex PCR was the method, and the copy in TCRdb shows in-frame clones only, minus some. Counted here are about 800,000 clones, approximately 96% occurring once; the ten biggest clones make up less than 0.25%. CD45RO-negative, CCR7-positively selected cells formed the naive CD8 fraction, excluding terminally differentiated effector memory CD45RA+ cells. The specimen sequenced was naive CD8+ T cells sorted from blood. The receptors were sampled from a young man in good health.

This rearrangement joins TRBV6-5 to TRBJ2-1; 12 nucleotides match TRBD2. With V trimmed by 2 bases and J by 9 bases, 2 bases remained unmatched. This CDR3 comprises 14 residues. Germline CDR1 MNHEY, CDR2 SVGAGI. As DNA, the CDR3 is TGTGCCAGCAGTTACCTGACTAGCGGGAGTGAGCAGTTCTTC. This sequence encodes CASSYLTSGSEQFF.

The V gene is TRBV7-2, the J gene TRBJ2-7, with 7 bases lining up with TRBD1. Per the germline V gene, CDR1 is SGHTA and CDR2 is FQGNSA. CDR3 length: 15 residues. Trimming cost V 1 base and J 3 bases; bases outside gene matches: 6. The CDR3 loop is CASSLELGTVYEQYF. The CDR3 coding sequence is TGTGCCAGCAGCTTAGAACTCGGGACAGTCTACGAGCAGTACTTC.

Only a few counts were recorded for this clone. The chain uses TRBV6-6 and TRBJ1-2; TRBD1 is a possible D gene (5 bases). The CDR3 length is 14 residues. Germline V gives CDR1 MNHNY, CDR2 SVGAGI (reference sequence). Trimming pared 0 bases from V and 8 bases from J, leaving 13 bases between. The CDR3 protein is CASSYSTGDGGYTF. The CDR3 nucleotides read TGTGCCAGCAGTTACTCGACGGGGGATGGAGGCTACACCTTC.

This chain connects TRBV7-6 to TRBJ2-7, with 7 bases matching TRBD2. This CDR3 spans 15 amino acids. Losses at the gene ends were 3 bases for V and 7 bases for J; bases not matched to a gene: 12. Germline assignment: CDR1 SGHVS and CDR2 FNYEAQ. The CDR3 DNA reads TGTGCCAGCAGCTTCAGCGGGGAGGTGAATGTGGAGCAGTACTTC. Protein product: CASSFSGEVNVEQYF.

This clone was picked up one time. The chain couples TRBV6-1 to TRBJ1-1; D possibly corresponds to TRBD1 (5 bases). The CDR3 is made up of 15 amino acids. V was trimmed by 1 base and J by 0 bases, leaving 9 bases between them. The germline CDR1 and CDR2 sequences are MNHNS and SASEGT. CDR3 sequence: CASSEVVGVNTEAFF. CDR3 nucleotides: TGTGCCAGCAGTGAAGTTGTGGGGGTGAACACTGAAGCTTTCTTT.

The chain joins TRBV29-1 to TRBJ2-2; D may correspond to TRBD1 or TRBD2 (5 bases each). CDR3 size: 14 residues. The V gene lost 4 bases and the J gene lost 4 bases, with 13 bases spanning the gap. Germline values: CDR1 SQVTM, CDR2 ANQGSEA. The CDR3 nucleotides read TGCAGCGTTGCGACGGGGCGAGGCACCGGGGAGCTGTTTTTT. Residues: CSVATGRGTGELFF.

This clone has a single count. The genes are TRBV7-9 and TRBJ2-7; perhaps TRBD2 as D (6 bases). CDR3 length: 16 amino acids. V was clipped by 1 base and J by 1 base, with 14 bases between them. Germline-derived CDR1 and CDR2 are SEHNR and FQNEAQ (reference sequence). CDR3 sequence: CASSLVSGTPSYEQYF. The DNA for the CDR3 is TGTGCCAGCAGCTTAGTTAGCGGAACTCCGTCCTACGAGCAGTACTTC.